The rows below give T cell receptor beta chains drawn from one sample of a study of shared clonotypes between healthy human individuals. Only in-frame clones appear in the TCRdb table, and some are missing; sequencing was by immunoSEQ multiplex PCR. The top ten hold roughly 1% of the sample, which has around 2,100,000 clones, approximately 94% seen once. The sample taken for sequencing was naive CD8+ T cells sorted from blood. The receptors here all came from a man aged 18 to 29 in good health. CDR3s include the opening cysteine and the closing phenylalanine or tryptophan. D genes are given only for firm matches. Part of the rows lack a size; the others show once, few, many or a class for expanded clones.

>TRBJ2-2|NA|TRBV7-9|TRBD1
TGTGCCAGCAGCTCCTCAAGAAGGACAGGGAACACCGGGGAGCTGTTTTTT
CASSSSRRTGNTGELFF
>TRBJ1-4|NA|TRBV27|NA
TGTGCCAGCAGTTTGCGGGAAGAAAAACTGTTTTTT
CASSLREEKLFF
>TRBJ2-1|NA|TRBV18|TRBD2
TGTGCCAGCTCACGTCCCAGCGGGGGGCTTTACAATGAGCAGTTCTTC
CASSRPSGGLYNEQFF
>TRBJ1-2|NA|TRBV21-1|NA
TGTGCCAGCAATTTAAGTCGAGAAGATAACTATGGCTACACCTTC
CASNLSREDNYGYTF
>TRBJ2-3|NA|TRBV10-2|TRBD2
TGCGCCAGCAGTGGATTTAAAGGACTAGGCACAGATACGCAGTATTTT
CASSGFKGLGTDTQYF
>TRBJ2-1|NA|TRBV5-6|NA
TGTGCCAGCAGCTTGTGGGTTAGCGGCATGGATGAGCAGTTCTTC
CASSLWVSGMDEQFF
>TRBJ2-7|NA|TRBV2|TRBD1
TGTGCCAGCAGTGTCCAGACAGGGGGCATAGGGCAGTACTTC
CASSVQTGGIGQYF
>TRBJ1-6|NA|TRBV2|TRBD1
TGTGCCAGCCTCGGGACAGGGAATTCACCCCTCCACTTT
CASLGTGNSPLHF
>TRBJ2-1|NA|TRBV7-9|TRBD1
TGTGCCAGCAGTAGATCCGGGACAGAGGATAATGAGCAGTTCTTC
CASSRSGTEDNEQFF
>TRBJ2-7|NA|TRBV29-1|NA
TGCAGCGTTGAAGATGGGCATCACAACGAGCAGTACTTC
CSVEDGHHNEQYF
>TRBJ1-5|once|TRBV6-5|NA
TGTGCCAGCAGGTCCGAGGATTATAGCAATCAGCCCCAGCATTTT
CASRSEDYSNQPQHF
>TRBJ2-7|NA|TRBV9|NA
TGTGCCAGCAGCGTAGGACCAGCTAGTTACGAGCAGTACTTC
CASSVGPASYEQYF
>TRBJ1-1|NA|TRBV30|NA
TGTGCCTGGAGTGTAGGGCAGGGTGGCACTGAAGCTTTCTTT
CAWSVGQGGTEAFF
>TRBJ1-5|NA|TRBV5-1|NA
TGCGCCAGCAGCTTGGCTAATCAGCCCCAGCATTTT
CASSLANQPQHF
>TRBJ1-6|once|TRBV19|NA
TGTGCCAGTAGTGCATCAGGGTCCAGCTCCTATAATTCACCCCTCCACTTT
CASSASGSSSYNSPLHF
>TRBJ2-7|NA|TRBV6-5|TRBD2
TGTGCCAGCAGTTACTGGGGGCGGGAGGACTACGAGCAGTACTTC
CASSYWGREDYEQYF
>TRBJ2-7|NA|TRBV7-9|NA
TGTGCCAGCAGCTTAGGCCGGGACGAGCAGTACTTC
CASSLGRDEQYF
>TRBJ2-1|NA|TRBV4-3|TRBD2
TGCGCCAGCAGCCGGGGGGGACTAGCGGGAAATGAGCAGTTCTTC
CASSRGGLAGNEQFF
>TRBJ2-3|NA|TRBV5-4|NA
TGTGCCAGCACTGGGATGTCGGGTACGGCAGATACGCAGTATTTT
CASTGMSGTADTQYF
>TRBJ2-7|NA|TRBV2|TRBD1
TGTGCCAGCAGTTTGATGGACAGGGTAGACTACGAGCAGTACTTC
CASSLMDRVDYEQYF
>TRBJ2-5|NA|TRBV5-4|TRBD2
TGTGCCAGCAGATGGGGGGCGGGAGGTGAAGAGACCCAGTACTTC
CASRWGAGGEETQYF
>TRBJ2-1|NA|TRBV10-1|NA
TGCGCCAGCAGTGAGTCGACTCTTGGAAGTGGACTAATCGATGAGCAGTTCTTC
CASSESTLGSGLIDEQFF
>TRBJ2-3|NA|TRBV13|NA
TGTGCCAGCAGCCCGGAAGACACATCAGATACGCAGTATTTT
CASSPEDTSDTQYF
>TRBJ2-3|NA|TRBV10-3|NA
TGTGCCATCAGTGTAGGCGGAACCCGCACAGATACGCAGTATTTT
CAISVGGTRTDTQYF
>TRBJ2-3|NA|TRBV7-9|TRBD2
TGTGCCAGCAGCCGTCCGTCTAGCGGAGGCACAGATACGCAGTATTTT
CASSRPSSGGTDTQYF